Listed below are T cell receptor beta chains from one sample, sequenced in a study of blood T cell repertoires in COVID-19. Using immunoSEQ multiplex PCR, the repertoire was profiled, and TCRdb retains in-frame clones only, with some absent. The repertoire holds roughly 250,000 clones, with around 85% as singletons. The sample consisted of peripheral blood. These receptors came from a human donor with COVID-19, enrolled during active disease. The donor label of this sample is uncertain. CDR3s include the opening cysteine and the closing phenylalanine or tryptophan. A D gene is named only where the DNA matches it firmly. Clone size, where shown, is once, few, many, or a class for clones that have expanded.

len,j_gene,d_gene,abundance,v_gene,CDR3nt,CDR3aa
15,TRBJ1-2,.,.,TRBV5-1,TGCGCCAGCAGCTTGGAGAGTTACGGTAACTATGGCTACACCTTC,CASSLESYGNYGYTF
14,TRBJ2-2,.,.,TRBV27,TGTGCCAGCAGCTGGGGACAAAACACCGGGGAGCTGTTTTTT,CASSWGQNTGELFF
14,TRBJ1-4,.,.,TRBV19,TGTGCCAGTAGTATTGCGGGGACCTCTGAAAAACTGTTTTTT,CASSIAGTSEKLFF
15,TRBJ1-5,TRBD1,.,TRBV19,TGTGCCAGTAGTGACGGACAGGGTTTCAATCAGCCCCAGCATTTT,CASSDGQGFNQPQHF
16,TRBJ1-5,TRBD1,.,TRBV19,TGTGCCAGTAGCAAGGACAGGGAAGGGGGCAATCAGCCCCAGCATTTT,CASSKDREGGNQPQHF
11,TRBJ1-2,.,.,TRBV11-2,TGTGCCAGCAGCCCATCCTATGGCTACACCTTC,CASSPSYGYTF
13,TRBJ1-1,.,.,TRBV5-1,TGCGCCAGCAGCTCTGGCGGGGACACTGAAGCTTTCTTT,CASSSGGDTEAFF
14,TRBJ1-4,.,.,TRBV11-2,TGTGCCAGCAGCTTCCCGGGTGGAGGTGAAAAACTGTTTTTT,CASSFPGGGEKLFF
15,TRBJ2-5,TRBD1,.,TRBV7-2,TGTGCCAGCAGCTCTACAGGGGCTCGCCAAGAGACCCAGTACTTC,CASSSTGARQETQYF
16,TRBJ2-1,TRBD1,.,TRBV6-6,TGTGCCAGCAGTTATCCCGGGACAGGGGGCGGCAATGAGCAGTTCTTC,CASSYPGTGGGNEQFF
15,TRBJ1-5,.,.,TRBV3-1/TRBV3-2,TGTGCCAGCAGCCAAGACACCACCACACATCAGCCCCAGCATTTT,CASSQDTTTHQPQHF
15,TRBJ2-1,TRBD2,once,TRBV5-1,TGCGCCAGCAGCTTGCCCGGGACTAGCGGGAGGGAGCAGTTCTTC,CASSLPGTSGREQFF
15,TRBJ1-5,.,.,TRBV11-2,TGTGCCAGCAGCTCGACCGAGGGTAATAGTCAGCCCCAGCATTTT,CASSSTEGNSQPQHF
13,TRBJ1-1,.,.,TRBV20-1,TGCAGTGCTAGTCGACAGCGTATGACTGAAGCTTTCTTT,CSASRQRMTEAFF